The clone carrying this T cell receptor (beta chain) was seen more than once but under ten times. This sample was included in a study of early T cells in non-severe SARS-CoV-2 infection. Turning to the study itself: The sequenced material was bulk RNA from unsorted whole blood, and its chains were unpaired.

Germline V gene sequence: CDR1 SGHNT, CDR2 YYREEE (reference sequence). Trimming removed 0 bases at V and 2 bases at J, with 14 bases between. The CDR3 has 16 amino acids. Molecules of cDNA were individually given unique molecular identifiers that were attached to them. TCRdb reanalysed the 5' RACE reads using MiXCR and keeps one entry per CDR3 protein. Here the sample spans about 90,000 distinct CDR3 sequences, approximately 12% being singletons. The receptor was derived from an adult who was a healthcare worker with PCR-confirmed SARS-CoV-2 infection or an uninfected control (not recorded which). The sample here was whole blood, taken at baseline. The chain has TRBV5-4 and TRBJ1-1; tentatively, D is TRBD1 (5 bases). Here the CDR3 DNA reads TGTGCCAGCAGCTTGGTTCAAGGGGTCGGTAACACTGAAGCTTTCTTT. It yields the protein CASSLVQGVGNTEAFF.